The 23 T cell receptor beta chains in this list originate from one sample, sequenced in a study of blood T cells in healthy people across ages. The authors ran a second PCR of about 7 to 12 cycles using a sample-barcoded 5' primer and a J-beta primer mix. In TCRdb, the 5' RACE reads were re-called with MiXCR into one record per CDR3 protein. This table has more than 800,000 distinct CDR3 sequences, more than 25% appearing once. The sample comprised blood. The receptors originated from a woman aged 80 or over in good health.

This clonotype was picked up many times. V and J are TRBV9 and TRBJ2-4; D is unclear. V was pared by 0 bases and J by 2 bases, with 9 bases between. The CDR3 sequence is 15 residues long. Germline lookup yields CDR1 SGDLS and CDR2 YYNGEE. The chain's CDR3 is CASSVDGVTKNIQYF. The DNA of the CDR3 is TGTGCCAGCAGCGTAGATGGTGTCACCAAAAACATTCAGTACTTC.

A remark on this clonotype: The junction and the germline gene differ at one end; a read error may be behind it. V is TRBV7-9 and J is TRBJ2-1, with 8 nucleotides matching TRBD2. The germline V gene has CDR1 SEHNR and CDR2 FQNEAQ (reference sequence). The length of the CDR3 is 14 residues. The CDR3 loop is CASSLNGGDNEQYF. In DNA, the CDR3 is TGTGCCAGCAGCTTAAACGGGGGGGACAATGAGCAGTACTTT.

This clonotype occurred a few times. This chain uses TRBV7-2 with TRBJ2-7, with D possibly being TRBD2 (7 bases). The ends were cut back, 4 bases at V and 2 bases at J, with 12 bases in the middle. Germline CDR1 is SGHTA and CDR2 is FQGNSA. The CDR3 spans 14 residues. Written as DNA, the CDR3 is TGTGCCAGCAGCTGGACAGCGGGGACCTACGAGCAGTACTTC. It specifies CASSWTAGTYEQYF. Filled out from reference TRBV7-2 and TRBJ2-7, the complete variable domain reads GAGVSQSPSNKVTEKGKDVELRCDPISGHTALYWYRQSLGQGLEFLIYFQGNSAPDKSGLPSDRFSAERTGGSVSTLTIQRTQQEDSAVYLCASSWTAGTYEQYFGPGTRLTVT.

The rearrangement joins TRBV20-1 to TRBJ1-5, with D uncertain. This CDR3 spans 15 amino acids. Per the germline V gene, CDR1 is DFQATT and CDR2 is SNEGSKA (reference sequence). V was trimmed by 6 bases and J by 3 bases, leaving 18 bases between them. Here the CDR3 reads CSATRGPVLNQPQHF. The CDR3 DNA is TGCAGTGCAACACGGGGTCCCGTTCTCAATCAGCCCCAGCATTTT.

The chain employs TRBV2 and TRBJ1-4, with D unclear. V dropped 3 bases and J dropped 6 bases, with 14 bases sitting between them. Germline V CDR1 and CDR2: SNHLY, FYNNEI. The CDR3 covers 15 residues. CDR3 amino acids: CASSEAQPWDEKLFF. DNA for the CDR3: TGTGCCAGCAGTGAGGCCCAGCCCTGGGATGAAAAACTGTTTTTT.

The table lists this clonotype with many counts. CDR3 sequence reads: CASSPGLAWDNEQFF. The CDR3 nucleotides read TGTGCCAGCAGCCCCGGACTAGCGTGGGACAATGAGCAGTTCTTC. This sequence joins TRBV9 and TRBJ2-1, with 9 bases lining up with TRBD2. CDR1 and CDR2 from the germline V gene are SGDLS and YYNGEE. CDR3 length equals 15 residues. J gave up 5 bases and V 4 bases, and 7 bases lay outside the gene matches.

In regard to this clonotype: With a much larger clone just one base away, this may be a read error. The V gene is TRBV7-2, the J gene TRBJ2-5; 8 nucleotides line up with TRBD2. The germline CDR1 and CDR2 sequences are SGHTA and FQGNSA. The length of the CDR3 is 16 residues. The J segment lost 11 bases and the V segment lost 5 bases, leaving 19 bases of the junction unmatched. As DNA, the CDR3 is TGTGCCAGCAGCCTCTCCGGGACTAGGAACGACAATGAGCAGTACTTC. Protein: CASSLSGTRNDNEQYF.

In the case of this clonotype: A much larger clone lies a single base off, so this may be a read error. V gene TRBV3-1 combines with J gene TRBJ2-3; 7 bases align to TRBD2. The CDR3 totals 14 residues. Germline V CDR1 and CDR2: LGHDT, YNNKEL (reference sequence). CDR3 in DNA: TGTGCCAGCAGCCCGAGCGGGGCCCCGGATACGCGGTATTTT. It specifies CASSPSGAPDTRYF.

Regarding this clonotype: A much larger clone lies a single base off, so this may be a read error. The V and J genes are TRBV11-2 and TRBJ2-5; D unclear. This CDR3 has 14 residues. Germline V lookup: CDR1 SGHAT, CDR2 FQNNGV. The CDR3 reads CVSSSSGLQETQYF. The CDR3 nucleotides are TGTGTCAGCAGCTCGTCTGGGCTCCAAGAGACCCAGTACTTC.

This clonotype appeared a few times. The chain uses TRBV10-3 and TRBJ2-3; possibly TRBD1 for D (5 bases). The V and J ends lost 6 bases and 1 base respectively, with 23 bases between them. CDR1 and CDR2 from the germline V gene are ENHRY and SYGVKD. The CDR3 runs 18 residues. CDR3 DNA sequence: TGTGCCATCAGATACGACAGTTTCAGGCCCGAAGGCACAGATACGCAGTATTTT. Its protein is CAIRYDSFRPEGTDTQYF.

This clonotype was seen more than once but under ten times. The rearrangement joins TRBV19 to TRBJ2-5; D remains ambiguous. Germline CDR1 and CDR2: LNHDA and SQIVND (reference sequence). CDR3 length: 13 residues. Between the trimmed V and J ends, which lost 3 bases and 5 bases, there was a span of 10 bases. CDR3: CASSITRLETQYF. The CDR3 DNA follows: TGTGCCAGTAGTATTACCAGGCTCGAGACCCAGTACTTC.

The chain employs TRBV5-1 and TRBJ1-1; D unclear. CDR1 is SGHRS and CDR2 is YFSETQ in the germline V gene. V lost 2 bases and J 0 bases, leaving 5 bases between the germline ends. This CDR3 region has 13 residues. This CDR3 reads CASSFRLNTEAFF. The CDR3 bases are TGCGCCAGCAGCTTCCGTTTGAACACTGAAGCTTTCTTT.

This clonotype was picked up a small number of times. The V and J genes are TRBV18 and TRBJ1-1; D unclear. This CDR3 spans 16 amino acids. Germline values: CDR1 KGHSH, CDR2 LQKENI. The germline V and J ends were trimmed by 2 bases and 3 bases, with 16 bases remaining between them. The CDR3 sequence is CASSPGVWAGDTEAFF. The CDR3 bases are TGTGCCAGCTCACCAGGCGTTTGGGCCGGTGACACTGAAGCTTTCTTT.

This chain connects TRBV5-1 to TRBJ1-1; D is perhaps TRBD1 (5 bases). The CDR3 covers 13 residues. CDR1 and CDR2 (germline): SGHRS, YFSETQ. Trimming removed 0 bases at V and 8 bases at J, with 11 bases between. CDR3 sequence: CASSLARVGEAFF. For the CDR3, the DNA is TGCGCCAGCAGCTTGGCCAGGGTAGGGGAAGCTTTCTTT.

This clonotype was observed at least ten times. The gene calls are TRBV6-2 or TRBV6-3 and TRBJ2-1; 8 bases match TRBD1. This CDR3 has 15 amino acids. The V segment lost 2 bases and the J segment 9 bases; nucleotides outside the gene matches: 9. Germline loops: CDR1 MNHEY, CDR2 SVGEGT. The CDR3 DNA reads TGTGCCAGCAGTTACCCCGGACAGGGTGGTGGTGAGCAGTTCTTC. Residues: CASSYPGQGGGEQFF.

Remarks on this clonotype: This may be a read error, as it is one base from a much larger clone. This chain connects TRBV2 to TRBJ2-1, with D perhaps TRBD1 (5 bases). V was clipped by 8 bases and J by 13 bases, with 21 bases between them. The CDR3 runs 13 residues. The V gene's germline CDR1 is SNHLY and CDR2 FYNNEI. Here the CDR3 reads CASALAGLETQFF. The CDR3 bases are TGTGCCAGCGCTTTAGCAGGGTTAGAGACCCAGTTCTTC.

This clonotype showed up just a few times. The CDR3 nucleotides read TGTGCCAGCAGCCTATTAGGGGGCGGATTATACACTGAAGCTTTCTTT. This gives the protein CASSLLGGGLYTEAFF. The rearrangement joins TRBV28 to TRBJ1-1; 7 bases match TRBD1. This CDR3 is built from 16 residues. Germline V gene lookup returns CDR1 MDHEN and CDR2 SYDVKM. With V trimmed by 6 bases and J by 3 bases, 13 bases remained unmatched.

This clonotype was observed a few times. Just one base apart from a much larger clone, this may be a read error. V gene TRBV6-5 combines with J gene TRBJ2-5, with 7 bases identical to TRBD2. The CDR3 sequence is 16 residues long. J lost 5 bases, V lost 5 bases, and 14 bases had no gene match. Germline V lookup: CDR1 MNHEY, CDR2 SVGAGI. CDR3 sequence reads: CASSKTSEGRRETQYF. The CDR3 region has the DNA TGTGCCAGCAGTAAAACTAGCGAGGGCCGCAGGGAGACCCAGTACTTC.

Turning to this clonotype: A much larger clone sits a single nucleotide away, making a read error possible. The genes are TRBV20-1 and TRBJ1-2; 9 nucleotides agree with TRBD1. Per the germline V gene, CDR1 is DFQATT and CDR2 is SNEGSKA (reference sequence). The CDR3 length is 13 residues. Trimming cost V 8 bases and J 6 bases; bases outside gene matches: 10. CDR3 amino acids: CSFPRTGENGYTF. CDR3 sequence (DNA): TGCAGTTTTCCTCGGACAGGGGAAAATGGCTACACCTTC.

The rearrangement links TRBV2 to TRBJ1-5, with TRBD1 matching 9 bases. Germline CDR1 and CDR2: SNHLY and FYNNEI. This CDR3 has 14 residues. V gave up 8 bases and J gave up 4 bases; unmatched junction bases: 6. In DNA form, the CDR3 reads TGTGCCAGCGGCCGGGACAGGGAGAATCAGCCCCAGCATTTT. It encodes CASGRDRENQPQHF.

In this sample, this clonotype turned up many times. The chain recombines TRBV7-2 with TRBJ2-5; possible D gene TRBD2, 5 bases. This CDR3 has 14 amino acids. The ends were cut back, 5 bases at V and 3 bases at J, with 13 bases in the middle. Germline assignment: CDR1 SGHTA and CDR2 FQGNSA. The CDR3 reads CASSQDLIKETQYF. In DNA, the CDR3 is TGTGCCAGCAGCCAGGACTTAATAAAAGAGACCCAGTACTTC.

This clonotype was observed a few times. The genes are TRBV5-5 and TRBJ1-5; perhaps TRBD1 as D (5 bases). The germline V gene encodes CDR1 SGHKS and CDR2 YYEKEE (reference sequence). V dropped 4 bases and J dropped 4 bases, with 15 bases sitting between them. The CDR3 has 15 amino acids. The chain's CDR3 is CASSPEGWGNQPQHF. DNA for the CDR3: TGTGCCAGCAGCCCCGAGGGGTGGGGGAATCAGCCCCAGCATTTT. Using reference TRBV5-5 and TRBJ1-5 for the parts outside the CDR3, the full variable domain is DAGVTQSPTHLIKTRGQQVTLRCSPISGHKSVSWYQQVLGQGPQFIFQYYEKEERGRGNFPDRFSARQFPNYSSELNVNALLLGDSALYLCASSPEGWGNQPQHFGDGTRLSIL.

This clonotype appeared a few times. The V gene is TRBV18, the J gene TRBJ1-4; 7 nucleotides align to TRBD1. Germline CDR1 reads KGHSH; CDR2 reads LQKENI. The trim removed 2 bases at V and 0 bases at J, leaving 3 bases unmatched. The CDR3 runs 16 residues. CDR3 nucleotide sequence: TGTGCCAGCTCACCAGAAGACAGGGCAACTAATGAAAAACTGTTTTTT. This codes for CASSPEDRATNEKLFF.